This TCR beta chain was observed in a study of T-cell memory formation after mild COVID-19. In the study overall: The two donors had largely donor-specific TCR clusters.

This clonotype was observed a few times. Antigen specificity is unknown. A read error may account for a junction end that differs from germline. The CDR3 runs 16 residues. From germline, CDR1 is SEHNR and CDR2 FQNEAQ (reference sequence). The 5'RACE method, run with constant-segment primers, produced TCR alpha and TCR beta cDNA libraries (carrying sample barcodes and UMIs). Via MiXCR, TCRdb re-called the 5' RACE reads, giving one row per CDR3 protein. The sample carries hundreds of thousands of distinct CDR3 sequences, roughly 18% recorded once. Whole-study findings and limits: Clones that got smaller from day 15 to 85 had even CD4/CD8, while clones growing later tipped toward CD4+.

The source of this sequence is an adult woman who had mild COVID-19 (a few samples of this study predate the infection). Cell type and time point are not known. The sequencing input was PBMCs or a T cell subset sorted from them (not recorded which). This rearrangement joins TRBV7-9 to TRBJ2-3; the match to TRBD1 covers 11 bases. The CDR3 reads CASSPTGTGGTDTQYF. In DNA form, the CDR3 reads TGTGCCAGCAGCCCCACAGGGACAGGGGGTACAGATACGCAGTATTTC.